This is a list of T cell receptor beta chains from one sample in a study of T cell responses to AZD1222 COVID-19 vaccine. The data were produced by immunoSEQ multiplex PCR, yet TCRdb's version contains in-frame clones alone and is incomplete. The sample consists of roughly 150,000 clones, approximately 90% of them appearing once. Source: peripheral blood, taken on day 0 of MenACWY control vaccination. These receptors came from an adult in good health. CDR3s leave out the opening cysteine and the closing phenylalanine or tryptophan.

ASSYRRWHGYT | TRBJ1-2 | TRBV6-2/TRBV6-3
ASSQDMTRNSYNEQF | TRBJ2-1 | TRBV4-3
ATNREVNSNSPLH | TRBJ1-6 | TRBV10-3
ASSFVQGAVNEQF | TRBJ2-1 | TRBV7-2
ASSYVGYGYT | TRBJ1-2 | TRBV6-2/TRBV6-3
ARSLEAQRGDPYLSSYNEQF | TRBJ2-1 | TRBV5-3
ASSPRTRGLDEQF | TRBJ2-1 | TRBV18
AITEQVGNTEAF | TRBJ1-1 | TRBV10-3
ASSRGGPGKDTQY | TRBJ2-3 | TRBV25-1
ASSGRTSGNIQF | TRBJ2-1 | TRBV5-6
AWSVNRVEEAF | TRBJ1-1 | TRBV30
ASSPPHHRGLDEQY | TRBJ2-7 | TRBV18
ASSLPHANIQY | TRBJ2-4 | TRBV28
ASGRESSYNSPLH | TRBJ1-6 | TRBV9
ASSQYQGASYEQY | TRBJ2-7 | TRBV4-2
ASSFRTNNEQY | TRBJ2-7 | TRBV7-2
ASSFRSGTATYGYT | TRBJ1-2 | TRBV5-6
ASSQDWLYQETQY | TRBJ2-5 | TRBV4-2
ASSIEEPGQPQH | TRBJ1-5 | TRBV19
ASSLWDGNSPLH | TRBJ1-6 | TRBV7-9
ASSQFQSSGGNTGELF | TRBJ2-2 | TRBV5-1
SVEDWQGSGYT | TRBJ1-2 | TRBV29-1
ASSSGFWEQY | TRBJ2-7 | TRBV28
ASSLGLTVITEAF | TRBJ1-1 | TRBV11-2
ASSPRSAGGLETQY | TRBJ2-5 | TRBV5-8
ASSTGHLTEAF | TRBJ1-1 | TRBV19
ASSSGTSGNYEQY | TRBJ2-7 | TRBV7-9
ASETGGNQPQH | TRBJ1-5 | TRBV2
ASSVPSGADTQY | TRBJ2-3 | TRBV7-8